This T cell receptor beta chain was observed in a study of T cell changes during pregnancy in multiple sclerosis. This table comes from immunoSEQ multiplex PCR, and its TCRdb copy is limited to in-frame clones, with some not included. The sample contains about 69,000 clones, approximately 90% of which appear only once. This CDR3 comprises 15 residues. The V gene lost 3 bases and the J gene lost 6 bases, with 15 bases spanning the gap. Germline-derived CDR1 and CDR2 are SGHTA and FQGNSA. This clone appeared a single time. The receptor was isolated from a female donor with multiple sclerosis, enrolled in a pregnancy study. The V call is TRBV7-2, the J call TRBJ1-5; tentatively, D is TRBD1 (6 bases). Sequencing was performed on peripheral blood, taken in the third trimester of pregnancy. CDR3 nucleotide sequence: TGTGCCAGCAGCTTGGAACAGGGATTTCTTCAGCCCCAGCATTTT. Amino acids: CASSLEQGFLQPQHF.